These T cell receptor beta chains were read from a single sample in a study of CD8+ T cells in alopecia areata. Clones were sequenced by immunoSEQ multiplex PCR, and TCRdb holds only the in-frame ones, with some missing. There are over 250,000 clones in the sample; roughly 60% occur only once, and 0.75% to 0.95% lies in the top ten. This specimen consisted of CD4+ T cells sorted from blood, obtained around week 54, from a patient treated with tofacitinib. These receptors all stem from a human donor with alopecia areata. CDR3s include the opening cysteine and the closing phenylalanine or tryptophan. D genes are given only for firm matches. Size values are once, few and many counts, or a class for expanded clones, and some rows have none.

CDR3 protein: CASSQEEGGYNEQFF; CDR3 DNA: TGCGCCAGCAGCCAAGAGGAGGGCGGCTACAATGAGCAGTTCTTC; clone size: -; D gene: -; J gene: TRBJ2-1; V gene: TRBV4-1
CDR3 protein: CSVQSETQYF; CDR3 DNA: TGCAGCGTTCAGTCGGAGACCCAGTACTTC; clone size: -; D gene: -; J gene: TRBJ2-5; V gene: TRBV29-1
CDR3 protein: CASSPQETQYF; CDR3 DNA: TGTGCCAGCTCACCACAAGAGACCCAGTACTTC; clone size: -; D gene: -; J gene: TRBJ2-5; V gene: TRBV18
CDR3 protein: CASSLAGGRTQYF; CDR3 DNA: TGTGCCAGCAGCTTAGCGGGGGGTCGGACCCAGTACTTC; clone size: -; D gene: -; J gene: TRBJ2-5; V gene: TRBV7-9
CDR3 protein: CASSVETGFGYEQYF; CDR3 DNA: TGTGCCAGCAGCGTAGAGACAGGGTTTGGCTACGAGCAGTACTTC; clone size: -; D gene: TRBD1; J gene: TRBJ2-7; V gene: TRBV9
CDR3 protein: CASSTGTEYGYTF; CDR3 DNA: TGCGCCAGCAGCACTGGGACAGAATATGGCTACACCTTC; clone size: -; D gene: TRBD1; J gene: TRBJ1-2; V gene: TRBV5-1
CDR3 protein: CASGTDYGYTF; CDR3 DNA: TGTGCCAGCGGGACCGACTATGGCTACACCTTC; clone size: -; D gene: -; J gene: TRBJ1-2; V gene: TRBV2
CDR3 protein: CSGQNNEQFF; CDR3 DNA: TGCAGCGGACAGAACAATGAGCAGTTCTTC; clone size: -; D gene: -; J gene: TRBJ2-1; V gene: TRBV29-1
CDR3 protein: CASTEGMNTEAFF; CDR3 DNA: TGTGCCAGCACGGAGGGCATGAACACTGAAGCTTTCTTT; clone size: -; D gene: -; J gene: TRBJ1-1; V gene: TRBV9
CDR3 protein: CAWRRQGRRTEAFF; CDR3 DNA: TGTGCCTGGAGGCGACAGGGGAGAAGGACTGAAGCTTTCTTT; clone size: few; D gene: TRBD1; J gene: TRBJ1-1; V gene: TRBV30
CDR3 protein: CATSRGVAGGSTDTQYF; CDR3 DNA: TGTGCCACCAGCAGAGGGGTGGCAGGGGGCTCCACAGATACGCAGTATTTT; clone size: few; D gene: TRBD1; J gene: TRBJ2-3; V gene: TRBV15
CDR3 protein: CASSPAGGNLKKLFF; CDR3 DNA: TGTGCCAGCAGCCCCGCGGGGGGTAATTTGAAAAAACTGTTTTTT; clone size: -; D gene: -; J gene: TRBJ1-4; V gene: TRBV6-5
CDR3 protein: CASSLAGQANSPLHF; CDR3 DNA: TGCGCCAGCAGCTTGGCCGGGCAGGCGAATTCACCCCTCCACTTT; clone size: -; D gene: -; J gene: TRBJ1-6; V gene: TRBV5-1
CDR3 protein: CASQKGQGAYEQYF; CDR3 DNA: TGCGCCTCCCAAAAGGGACAGGGGGCTTACGAGCAGTACTTC; clone size: few; D gene: TRBD1; J gene: TRBJ2-7; V gene: TRBV10-2
CDR3 protein: CASRGRTGRYEQYF; CDR3 DNA: TGTGCCAGCAGGGGTCGGACAGGGCGGTACGAGCAGTACTTC; clone size: few; D gene: TRBD1; J gene: TRBJ2-7; V gene: TRBV6-6
CDR3 protein: CASSLELASYNEQFF; CDR3 DNA: TGCGCCAGCAGCTTGGAACTAGCGTCCTACAATGAGCAGTTCTTC; clone size: few; D gene: TRBD2; J gene: TRBJ2-1; V gene: TRBV5-1
CDR3 protein: CASRHRQGATKNIQYF; CDR3 DNA: TGTGCCAGTCGCCATAGACAGGGGGCAACCAAAAACATTCAGTACTTC; clone size: -; D gene: TRBD1; J gene: TRBJ2-4; V gene: TRBV19
CDR3 protein: CATSRDKGATREQYF; CDR3 DNA: TGTGCCACCAGCAGAGATAAAGGCGCCACCCGGGAGCAGTACTTC; clone size: -; D gene: -; J gene: TRBJ2-7; V gene: TRBV15
CDR3 protein: CASGKEVEVDGYTF; CDR3 DNA: TGTGCCAGCGGTAAAGAGGTCGAGGTTGATGGCTACACCTTC; clone size: -; D gene: -; J gene: TRBJ1-2; V gene: TRBV6-6
CDR3 protein: CASSLAPPGSEQYF; CDR3 DNA: TGTGCCAGCAGCTTAGCTCCCCCGGGGTCGGAGCAGTACTTC; clone size: few; D gene: -; J gene: TRBJ2-7; V gene: TRBV7-9